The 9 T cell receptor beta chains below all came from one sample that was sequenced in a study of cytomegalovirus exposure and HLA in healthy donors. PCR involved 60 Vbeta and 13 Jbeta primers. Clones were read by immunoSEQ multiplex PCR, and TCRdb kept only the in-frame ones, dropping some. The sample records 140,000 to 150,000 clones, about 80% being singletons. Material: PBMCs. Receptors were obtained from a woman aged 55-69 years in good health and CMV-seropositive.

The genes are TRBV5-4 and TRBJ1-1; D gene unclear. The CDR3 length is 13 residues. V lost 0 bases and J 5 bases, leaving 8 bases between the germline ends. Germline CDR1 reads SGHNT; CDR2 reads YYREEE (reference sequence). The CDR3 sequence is CASSLVPGTEAFF. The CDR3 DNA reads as TGTGCCAGCAGCTTGGTTCCGGGGACTGAAGCTTTCTTT.

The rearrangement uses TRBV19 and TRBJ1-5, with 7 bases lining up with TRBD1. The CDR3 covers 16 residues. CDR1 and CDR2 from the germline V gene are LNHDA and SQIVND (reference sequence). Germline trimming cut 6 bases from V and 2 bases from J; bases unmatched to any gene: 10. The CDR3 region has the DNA TGTGCCAGTAGGAGGGACAGCCTGATTGGCAATCAGCCCCAGCATTTT. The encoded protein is CASRRDSLIGNQPQHF.

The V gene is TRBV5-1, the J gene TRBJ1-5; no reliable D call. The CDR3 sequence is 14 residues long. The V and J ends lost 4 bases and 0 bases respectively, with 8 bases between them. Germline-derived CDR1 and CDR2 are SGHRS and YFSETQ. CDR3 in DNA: TGCGCCAGCAGCCCGGGTCCTAGCAATCAGCCCCAGCATTTT. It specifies CASSPGPSNQPQHF. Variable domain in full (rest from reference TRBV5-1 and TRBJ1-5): KAGVTQTPRYLIKTRGQQVTLSCSPISGHRSVSWYQQTPGQGLQFLFEYFSETQRNKGNFPGRFSGRQFSNSRSEMNVSTLELGDSALYLCASSPGPSNQPQHFGDGTRLSIL.

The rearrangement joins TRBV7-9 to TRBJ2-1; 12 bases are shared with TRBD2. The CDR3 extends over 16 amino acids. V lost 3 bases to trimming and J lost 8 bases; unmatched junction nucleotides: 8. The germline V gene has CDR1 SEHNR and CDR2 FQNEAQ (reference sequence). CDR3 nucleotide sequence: TGTGCCAGCAGCTTCCAGACTAGCGGGAGTAACTATGAGCAGTTCTTC. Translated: CASSFQTSGSNYEQFF.

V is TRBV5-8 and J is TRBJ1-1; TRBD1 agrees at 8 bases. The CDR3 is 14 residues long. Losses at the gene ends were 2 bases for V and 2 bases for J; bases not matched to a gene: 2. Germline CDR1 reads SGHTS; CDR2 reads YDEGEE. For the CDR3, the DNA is TGTGCCAGCAGCTTTGGACAGGGTAACACTGAAGCTTTCTTT. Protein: CASSFGQGNTEAFF.

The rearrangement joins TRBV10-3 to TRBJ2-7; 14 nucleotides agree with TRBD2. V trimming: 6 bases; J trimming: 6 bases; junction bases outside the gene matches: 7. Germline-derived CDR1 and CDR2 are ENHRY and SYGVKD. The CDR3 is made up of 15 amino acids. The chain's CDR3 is CAISGTSGSRGEQYF. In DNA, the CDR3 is TGTGCCATCAGCGGGACTAGCGGGAGCAGGGGCGAGCAGTACTTC.

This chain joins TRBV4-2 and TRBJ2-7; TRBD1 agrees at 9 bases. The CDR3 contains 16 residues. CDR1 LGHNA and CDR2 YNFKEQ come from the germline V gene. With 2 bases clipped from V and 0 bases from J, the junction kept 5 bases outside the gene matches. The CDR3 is CASSQRGTGSSYEQYF. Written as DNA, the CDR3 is TGTGCCAGCAGCCAAAGAGGGACAGGGAGCTCCTACGAGCAGTACTTC.

CDR3 loop: CASSQDQLAGNEQFF. In nucleotides, the CDR3 is TGTGCCAGCAGCCAAGATCAGTTAGCGGGGAATGAGCAGTTCTTC. The chain is built from TRBV14 and TRBJ2-1; 8 bases are shared with TRBD2. The germline gives CDR1 SGHDN, CDR2 FVKESK. J gave up 7 bases and V 0 bases, and 5 bases lay outside the gene matches. This CDR3 region has 15 residues.

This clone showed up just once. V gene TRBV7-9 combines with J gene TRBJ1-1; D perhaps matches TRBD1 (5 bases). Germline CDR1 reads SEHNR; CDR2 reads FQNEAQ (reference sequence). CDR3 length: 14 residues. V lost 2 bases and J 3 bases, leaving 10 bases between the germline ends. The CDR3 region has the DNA TGTGCCAGCAGCTTAAGCCAGGGTCACACTGAAGCTTTCTTT. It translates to CASSLSQGHTEAFF.